Presented here are 12 T cell receptor beta chains from one specimen sequenced in a study of blood T cell repertoires in COVID-19. TCRdb's copy holds only in-frame clones and misses some; the assay was immunoSEQ multiplex PCR. Among approximately 210,000 clones listed, around 80% were seen once. The sample consisted of peripheral blood. The receptors here all came from a woman aged 40 to 50 with acute or convalescent COVID-19.

The chain has TRBV4-1 and TRBJ1-2, with 7 bases fitting TRBD1. The V and J ends lost 1 base and 2 bases, in that order; junction bases with no gene match: 7. CDR1 MGHRA and CDR2 YSYEKL come from the germline V gene. The CDR3 totals 16 residues. CDR3: CASSQGPDRANYGYTF. The CDR3 nucleotides are TGCGCCAGCAGCCAAGGCCCTGACAGGGCCAACTATGGCTACACCTTC.

The chain uses TRBV11-2 and TRBJ2-2, with 7 bases identical to TRBD2. In germline, CDR1 is SGHAT, CDR2 FQNNGV. Trimming cost V 2 bases and J 10 bases; bases outside gene matches: 4. CDR3 length equals 13 residues. The CDR3: CASSLLAGVELFF. DNA for the CDR3: TGTGCCAGCAGCTTATTGGCGGGGGTGGAGCTGTTTTTT.

This chain joins TRBV10-3 and TRBJ1-5; D might be TRBD1 (6 bases). Trimming shortened V by 0 bases and J by 2 bases, and 17 bases separated the two germline ends. This CDR3 region has 18 residues. In germline, CDR1 is ENHRY, CDR2 SYGVKD. CDR3 in DNA: TGTGCCATCAGTGAGTCGGCCTTCAGGGGTGCGGGCAATCAGCCCCAGCATTTT. Residues: CAISESAFRGAGNQPQHF.

The chain couples TRBV19 to TRBJ2-5, with TRBD1 matching 11 bases. The V and J ends lost 5 bases and 5 bases, in that order; junction bases with no gene match: 7. There are 15 residues in the CDR3. CDR1 and CDR2 from the germline V gene are LNHDA and SQIVND (reference sequence). CDR3 residues: CASSSWDRGSETQYF. CDR3 coding DNA: TGTGCCAGTAGTTCGTGGGACAGGGGGTCCGAGACCCAGTACTTC.

In this sample, this clone turned up a few times. This chain uses TRBV6-2 or TRBV6-3 with TRBJ1-4, with D perhaps matching TRBD1 (5 bases). V dropped 6 bases and J dropped 2 bases, with 13 bases sitting between them. Germline lookup yields CDR1 MNHEY and CDR2 SVGEGT. The CDR3 runs 15 residues. The CDR3 sequence: CASSKQEGTNEKLFF. The CDR3 region has the DNA TGTGCCAGCAGCAAACAGGAGGGGACTAATGAAAAACTGTTTTTT.

J is TRBJ2-1 and V is TRBV19, with 7 nucleotides matching TRBD2. V shed 5 bases and J 9 bases; nucleotides not matched to a gene: 10. Germline V lookup: CDR1 LNHDA, CDR2 SQIVND (reference sequence). The CDR3 extends over 14 amino acids. CDR3 coding DNA: TGTGCCAGTAGTGACCAACCCTGGGGGGGTGAGCAGTTCTTC. It encodes CASSDQPWGGEQFF. The full variable domain, completed using reference TRBV19 and TRBJ2-1, is DGGITQSPKYLFRKEGQNVTLSCEQNLNHDAMYWYRQDPGQGLRLIYYSQIVNDFQKGDIAEGYSVSREKKESFPLTVTSAQKNPTAFYLCASSDQPWGGEQFFGPGTRLTVL.

The CDR3 DNA is TGTGCCAGCAGCCTACTCTGGGGGGTCCAGTACTTC. This sequence encodes CASSLLWGVQYF. The chain has TRBV7-2 and TRBJ2-5, with TRBD2 as a possible D gene (6 bases). Germline assignment: CDR1 SGHTA and CDR2 FQGNSA. This CDR3 has 12 amino acids. V was shortened by 5 bases and J by 10 bases, with 14 bases between the two germline ends. Drawing the rest from reference TRBV7-2 and TRBJ2-5, the complete variable domain is GAGVSQSPSNKVTEKGKDVELRCDPISGHTALYWYRQSLGQGLEFLIYFQGNSAPDKSGLPSDRFSAERTGGSVSTLTIQRTQQEDSAVYLCASSLLWGVQYFGPGTRLLVL.

The chain couples TRBV4-3 to TRBJ1-5; D perhaps matches TRBD1 (6 bases). The CDR3 consists of 14 residues. CDR1 and CDR2 from the germline V gene are LGHNA and YSLEER. Trimming left V 4 bases short and J 5 bases short, with 12 bases between. CDR3 protein: CASSRGQSHQPQHF. CDR3 sequence (DNA): TGCGCCAGCAGCCGCGGACAGTCTCATCAGCCCCAGCATTTT.

The chain couples TRBV5-1 to TRBJ1-3; D perhaps matches TRBD1 (5 bases). The V end lost 0 bases, the J end lost 9 bases, and 13 bases lay between the germline ends. The germline V gene encodes CDR1 SGHRS and CDR2 YFSETQ. This CDR3 spans 14 amino acids. Here the CDR3 reads CASSLERGRATIYF. The CDR3 DNA is TGCGCCAGCAGCTTGGAAAGGGGAAGAGCCACCATATATTTT. The variable domain in full, with the rest retrieved from reference TRBV5-1 and TRBJ1-3, is KAGVTQTPRYLIKTRGQQVTLSCSPISGHRSVSWYQQTPGQGLQFLFEYFSETQRNKGNFPGRFSGRQFSNSRSEMNVSTLELGDSALYLCASSLERGRATIYFGEGSWLTVV.

The rearrangement uses TRBV12-3 or TRBV12-4 and TRBJ2-1; 8 bases match TRBD2. CDR3 size: 12 residues. Unmatched junction bases numbered 1, after V lost 6 bases and J lost 6 bases. The CDR3 sequence: CASSRGGNEQFF. CDR3 DNA: TGTGCCAGCAGCCGGGGGGGCAATGAGCAGTTCTTC.

The chain recombines TRBV30 with TRBJ2-5; the match to TRBD1 covers 8 bases. The CDR3 is 15 residues long. The V gene end was trimmed by 0 bases and the J gene end by 0 bases; junction bases not matched to a gene: 3. The germline V gene encodes CDR1 GTSNPN and CDR2 SVGIG (reference sequence). This CDR3 is CAWSVLTGDQETQYF. The CDR3 DNA reads as TGTGCCTGGAGTGTACTGACAGGGGACCAAGAGACCCAGTACTTC.

The rearrangement joins TRBV6-5 to TRBJ1-6; weak D call: TRBD1 (6 bases). Germline V gene data show CDR1 as MNHEY and CDR2 as SVGAGI. V lost 7 bases and J 5 bases, leaving 9 bases between the germline ends. The CDR3 is 13 amino acids. The CDR3 coding sequence is TGTGCCAGCAATGGACAGAATAATTCACCCCTCCACTTT. It encodes CASNGQNNSPLHF.